The 7 T cell receptor beta chains in this list originate from one sample, sequenced in a study of CD8 T cells in Susac syndrome. Random hexamers primed reverse transcription of 0.5 to 1 ug RNA. TCRdb independently ran MiXCR on the immunoSEQ multiplex PCR reads; one entry per CDR3 protein. The profile shows roughly 190,000 distinct CDR3 sequences, around 95% of them singletons. Sequencing was carried out using CD4+ T cells from PBMCs. These receptors originate from a human donor with Susac syndrome.

This chain joins TRBV18 and TRBJ2-3; a weak D match, TRBD1 (6 bases). V lost 4 bases and J 7 bases, leaving 15 bases between the germline ends. CDR3 length: 14 residues. Germline loops: CDR1 KGHSH, CDR2 LQKENI. The CDR3 spells CASSRLPRDNTQYF. CDR3 bases: TGTGCCAGCTCACGCTTACCCAGGGACAATACGCAGTATTTT.

This clonotype was detected once. The genes are TRBV6-6 and TRBJ2-3, with 8 bases aligning to TRBD2. J gave up 2 bases and V 2 bases, and 3 bases lay outside the gene matches. This CDR3 contains 15 residues. Germline CDR1 is MNHNY and CDR2 is SVGAGI (reference sequence). The CDR3 is CASSYQRGFTDTQYF. CDR3 DNA: TGTGCCAGCAGTTACCAGCGGGGGTTCACAGATACGCAGTATTTT.

The chain employs TRBV12-3 or TRBV12-4 and TRBJ2-3, with D perhaps matching TRBD1 (6 bases). This CDR3 is built from 14 residues. The V gene lost 6 bases and the J gene lost 4 bases, with 14 bases spanning the gap. The CDR3 DNA sequence: TGTGCCAGCAGCAAAGTCAGGGGCGCAGATACGCAGTATTTT. Encoded protein: CASSKVRGADTQYF.

The chain is built from TRBV20-1 and TRBJ2-3, with 9 bases fitting TRBD1. This CDR3 region has 16 residues. The germline gives CDR1 DFQATT, CDR2 SNEGSKA (reference sequence). The V gene end was trimmed by 0 bases and the J gene end by 6 bases; junction bases not matched to a gene: 10. DNA of the CDR3: TGCAGTGCTAGAGATACGGACAGGGGACTTTCGGATACGCAGTATTTT. It encodes CSARDTDRGLSDTQYF.

The chain carries TRBV9 and TRBJ1-3; TRBD1 aligns across 9 bases. Trimming removed 3 bases from V and 3 bases from J; junction bases left unmatched: 7. The CDR3 runs 16 residues. Germline CDR1 reads SGDLS; CDR2 reads YYNGEE. DNA of the CDR3: TGTGCCAGCAGCGCCGGGACAGGGAGAAATGGAAACACCATATATTTT. Translation: CASSAGTGRNGNTIYF.

The chain carries TRBV6-2 or TRBV6-3 and TRBJ2-2, with no clear D. The V gene lost 7 bases and the J gene lost 7 bases, with 10 bases spanning the gap. This CDR3 has 12 amino acids. Germline V gene lookup returns CDR1 MNHEY and CDR2 SVGEGT. CDR3 amino acids: CASNQIGGELFF. In DNA, the CDR3 is TGTGCCAGCAACCAAATAGGCGGGGAGCTGTTTTTT.

The V and J genes are TRBV7-3 and TRBJ2-3; 9 bases map to TRBD1. V dropped 8 bases and J dropped 4; count of bases not matched to a gene: 7. The CDR3 covers 14 residues. The germline V gene has CDR1 SGHTA and CDR2 FQGTGA. The CDR3 DNA reads as TGTGCCAGCGGCCGGGACAGGGCATCAGATACGCAGTATTTT. This gives the protein CASGRDRASDTQYF.